This TCR beta chain originates from a study of blood T cell repertoires in COVID-19. The data were produced by immunoSEQ multiplex PCR, yet TCRdb's version contains in-frame clones alone and is incomplete. The sample yields around 78,000 clones, 85% to 90% seen once. This CDR3 comprises 18 residues. Germline loops: CDR1 LNHDA, CDR2 SQIVND (reference sequence). V lost 1 base, J lost 4 bases, and 5 bases stayed unmatched. This rearrangement joins TRBV19 to TRBJ2-2; 14 bases are a match to TRBD2. This TCR derives from an older man with active or convalescent COVID-19. Sequencing was done on a sample of peripheral blood. DNA of the CDR3: TGTGCCAGTAGTATAGTGGGACTAGCGGGAGTCGGCACCGGGGAGCTGTTTTTT. This codes for CASSIVGLAGVGTGELFF.